The sequence of this TCR beta chain was determined in a study of siplizumab effects on memory and regulatory T cells. The CDR3 extends over 15 amino acids. The germline V gene has CDR1 SGDLS and CDR2 YYNGEE. Trimming took 0 bases from V and 4 from J; bases not matched to a gene: 3. This table comes from immunoSEQ multiplex PCR, and its TCRdb copy is limited to in-frame clones, with some not included. The profile shows 50,000 to 75,000 clones, just over 95% of them singletons. The specimen was naive CD8+ T cells sorted from blood. This clonotype was obtained from a human donor in good health. V usage is TRBV9 and J usage is TRBJ2-3, with 9 bases that match TRBD2. CDR3 amino acids: CASSVGGGGADTQYF. The CDR3 nucleotides are TGTGCCAGCAGCGTAGGAGGCGGGGGGGCAGATACGCAGTATTTT. The variable domain in full, with the rest retrieved from reference TRBV9 and TRBJ2-3, is DSGVTQTPKHLITATGQRVTLRCSPRSGDLSVYWYQQSLDQGLQFLIQYYNGEERAKGNILERFSAQQFPDLHSELNLSSLELGDSALYFCASSVGGGGADTQYFGPGTRLTVL.